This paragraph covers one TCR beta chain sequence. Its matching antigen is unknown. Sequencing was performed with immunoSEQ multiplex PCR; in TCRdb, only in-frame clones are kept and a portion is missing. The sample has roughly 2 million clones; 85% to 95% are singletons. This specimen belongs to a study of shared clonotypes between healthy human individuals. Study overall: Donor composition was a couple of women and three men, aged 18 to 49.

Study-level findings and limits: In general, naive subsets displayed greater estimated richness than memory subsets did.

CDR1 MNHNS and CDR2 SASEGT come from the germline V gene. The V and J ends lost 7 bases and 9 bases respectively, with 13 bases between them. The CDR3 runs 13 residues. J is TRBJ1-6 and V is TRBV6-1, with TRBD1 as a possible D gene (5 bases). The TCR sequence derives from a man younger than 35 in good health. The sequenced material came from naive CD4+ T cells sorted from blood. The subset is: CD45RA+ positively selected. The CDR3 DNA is TGTGCCAGCATCCGGGACTTGGGTTCACCCCTCCACTTT. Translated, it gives CASIRDLGSPLHF.